This T cell receptor beta chain was sequenced in a study of T-cell reconstitution after alpha-beta-depleted transplantation in children. The TCRbeta library incorporated unique molecular identifiers. TCRdb analysed the PCR reads with MiXCR anew, one entry per CDR3 protein. The table has around 45,000 distinct CDR3 sequences, about 47% seen once; the top ten hold roughly two fifths. This TCR was sampled from a boy under two years old with SCID, due to receive a stem cell transplant. Sequences were derived from peripheral blood, sampled before TCRalphabeta/CD19-depleted stem cell transplant.

The CDR3 DNA follows: TGTGCCAGCAGCCCTGGACTAGCGAGTAATGAGCAGTTCTTC. Its protein product is CASSPGLASNEQFF. The V call is TRBV6-1, the J call TRBJ2-1; 9 nucleotides match TRBD2. The junction had 7 bases not matched to a gene; V was cut back by 6 bases and J by 7 bases. The germline V gene encodes CDR1 MNHNS and CDR2 SASEGT. The CDR3 length is 14 residues.